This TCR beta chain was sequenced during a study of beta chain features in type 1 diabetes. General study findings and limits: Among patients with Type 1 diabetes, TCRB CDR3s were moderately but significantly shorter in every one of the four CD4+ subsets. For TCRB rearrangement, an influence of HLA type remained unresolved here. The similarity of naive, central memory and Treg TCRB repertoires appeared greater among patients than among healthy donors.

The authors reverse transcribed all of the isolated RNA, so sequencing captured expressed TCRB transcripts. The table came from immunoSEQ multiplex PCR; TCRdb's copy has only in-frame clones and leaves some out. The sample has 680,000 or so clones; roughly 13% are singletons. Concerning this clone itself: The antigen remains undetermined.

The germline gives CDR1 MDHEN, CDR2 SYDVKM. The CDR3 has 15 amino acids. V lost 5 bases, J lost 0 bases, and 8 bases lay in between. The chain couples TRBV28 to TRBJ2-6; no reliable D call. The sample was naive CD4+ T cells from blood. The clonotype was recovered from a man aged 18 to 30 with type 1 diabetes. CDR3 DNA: TGTGCCAGCAGTCCGATGAACTCTGGGGCCAACGTCCTGACTTTC. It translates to CASSPMNSGANVLTF.